This T cell receptor (beta chain) was retrieved from a study of blood T cell repertoires in COVID-19. TCRdb keeps only in-frame clones here, not all; method: immunoSEQ multiplex PCR. The sample has 40,000 to 55,000 clones; around 83% are singletons. CDR1 is SNHLY and CDR2 is FYNNEI in the germline V gene. The CDR3 runs to 15 residues. With 6 bases clipped from V and 1 base from J, the junction kept 2 bases outside the gene matches. This clone was seen once. The sequence was collected from a human donor in a cohort sampled during active COVID-19. The source material was peripheral blood. This chain connects TRBV2 to TRBJ2-2; 10 positions match TRBD2. CDR3 residues: CASSASGGNTGELFF. In DNA form, the CDR3 reads TGTGCCAGCAGCGCTAGCGGGGGGAACACCGGGGAGCTGTTTTTT. The whole variable domain, filled in from reference TRBV2 and TRBJ2-2, reads EPEVTQTPSHQVTQMGQEVILRCVPISNHLYFYWYRQILGQKVEFLVSFYNNEISEKSEIFDDQFSVERPDGSNFTLKIRSTKLEDSAMYFCASSASGGNTGELFFGEGSRLTVL.